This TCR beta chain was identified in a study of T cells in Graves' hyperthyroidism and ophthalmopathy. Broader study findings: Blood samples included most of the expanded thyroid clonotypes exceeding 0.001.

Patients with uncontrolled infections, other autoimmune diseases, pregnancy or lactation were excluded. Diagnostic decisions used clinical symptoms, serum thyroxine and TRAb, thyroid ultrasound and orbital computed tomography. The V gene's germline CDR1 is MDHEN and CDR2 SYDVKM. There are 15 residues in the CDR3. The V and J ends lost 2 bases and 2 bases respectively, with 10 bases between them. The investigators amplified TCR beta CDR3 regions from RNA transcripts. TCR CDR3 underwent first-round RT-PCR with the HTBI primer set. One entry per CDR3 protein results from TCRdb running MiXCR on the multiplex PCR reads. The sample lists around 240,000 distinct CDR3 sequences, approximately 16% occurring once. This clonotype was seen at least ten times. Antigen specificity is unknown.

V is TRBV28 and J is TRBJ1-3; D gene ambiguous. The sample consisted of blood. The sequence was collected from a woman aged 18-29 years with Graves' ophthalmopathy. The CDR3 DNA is TGTGCCAGCAGTTTACGTACAGCCCCTGGAAACACCATATATTTT. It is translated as CASSLRTAPGNTIYF. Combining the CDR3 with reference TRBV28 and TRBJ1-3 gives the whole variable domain DVKVTQSSRYLVKRTGEKVFLECVQDMDHENMFWYRQDPGLGLRLIYFSYDVKMKEKGDIPEGYSVSREKKERFSLILESASTNQTSMYLCASSLRTAPGNTIYFGEGSWLTVV.